The 29 T cell receptor beta chains listed next were all sequenced from one sample in a study of HIV-infected patients and healthy controls. cDNA was made from 500 ng RNA using alpha and beta constant primers. Using multiplexing indices, alpha and beta chain libraries were generated apart by chain-specific third strand synthesis. TCRdb ran MiXCR on the 5' RACE reads and lists one entry per CDR3 protein. The sample shows about 10,000 distinct CDR3 sequences, approximately 5.9% of them seen only once. Roughly three months, about 14 weeks, into antiretroviral therapy, follow-up blood was collected. All unsorted peripheral T cells were captured because whole blood was used without fractionation. Sample: blood, taken during antiretroviral therapy. The origin of the receptors is an adult with HIV infection. The donor label of this sample is uncertain.

This clonotype is classed as medium-sized. This chain links TRBV7-9 with TRBJ2-3; 9 positions agree with TRBD2. CDR1 and CDR2 (germline): SEHNR, FQNEAQ (reference sequence). The CDR3 sequence is 16 residues long. Trimming at V came to 1 base and at J to 3 bases, leaving 5 bases not matched to a gene. The CDR3 DNA reads TGTGCCAGCAGCTTAGAGTTAGCGGGGGATACAGATACGCAGTATTTT. Amino acid sequence: CASSLELAGDTDTQYF.

The chain links TRBV18 to TRBJ2-5; the D gene is possibly TRBD1 (6 bases). Germline loops: CDR1 KGHSH, CDR2 LQKENI. The CDR3 spans 15 residues. Trimming took off 0 bases at V and 2 bases at J, with 10 bases between the two ends. CDR3 in DNA: TGTGCCAGCTCACCACCGATAGGACAGCAAGAGACCCAGTACTTC. This sequence encodes CASSPPIGQQETQYF.

The sample holds many counts of this clonotype. This chain links TRBV12-3 or TRBV12-4 with TRBJ2-2; TRBD2 matches 8 bases. The CDR3 covers 17 residues. V lost 2 bases, J lost 4 bases, and 9 bases stayed unmatched. The CDR3 DNA reads as TGTGCCAGCAGTTTATTCGGTAGCGGGGCCTTCACCGGGGAGCTGTTTTTT. Translating it yields CASSLFGSGAFTGELFF.

This clonotype is judged medium-sized. The rearrangement links TRBV20-1 to TRBJ2-4; TRBD2 matches 9 bases. With V trimmed by 4 bases and J by 0 bases, 10 bases remained unmatched. The CDR3 length is 17 residues. Germline V gene sequence: CDR1 DFQATT, CDR2 SNEGSKA (reference sequence). The CDR3: CSATVTSGQLAKNIQYF. The DNA of the CDR3 is TGCAGTGCTACGGTGACTAGCGGACAACTAGCCAAAAACATTCAGTACTTC.

This clonotype counts as medium-sized (0.01 to 0.1%). The genes are TRBV27 and TRBJ1-6; no reliable D call. The germline gives CDR1 MNHEY, CDR2 SMNVEV (reference sequence). The CDR3 covers 15 residues. The V end was cut by 3 bases, the J end by 4 bases, with 10 bases between. CDR3 residues: CASSFSGRYNSPLHF. CDR3 sequence (DNA): TGTGCCAGCAGTTTTTCTGGAAGATATAATTCACCCCTCCACTTT.

Ten or more counts support this clonotype. This chain joins TRBV2 and TRBJ1-1, with D possibly TRBD1 on 5 matching bases. V shed 6 bases and J shed 6 bases, with 17 bases lying between them. The germline V gene has CDR1 SNHLY and CDR2 FYNNEI. The CDR3 is 14 residues long. The CDR3 spells CASSPGTRGAEAFF. CDR3 coding DNA: TGTGCCAGCAGCCCCGGGACCCGGGGGGCTGAAGCTTTCTTT.

The chain is built from TRBV12-3 or TRBV12-4 and TRBJ2-3; D uncertain. The CDR3 length is 13 residues. The V end lost 9 bases, the J end lost 2 bases, and 12 bases lay between the germline ends. The DNA for the CDR3 is TGTGCCAGTACCATTTTAATCACAGATACGCAGTATTTT. Translated: CASTILITDTQYF.

This clonotype occurred many times. The CDR3: CASSYGGTSGFTDTQYF. CDR3 nucleotides: TGTGCCAGCAGTTACGGTGGGACTAGCGGTTTCACAGATACGCAGTATTTT. The chain uses TRBV6-5 and TRBJ2-3; TRBD2 matches 11 bases. Germline-derived CDR1 and CDR2 are MNHEY and SVGAGI. The CDR3 is 17 residues long. J gave up 2 bases and V 2 bases, and 6 bases lay outside the gene matches.

By proportion, this clonotype is medium-sized (0.01 to 0.1%). This sequence joins TRBV7-2 and TRBJ2-2, with TRBD2 as a possible D gene (5 bases). The V end lost 7 bases, the J end lost 1 base, and 19 bases lay between the germline ends. Per germline, CDR1 SGHTA and CDR2 FQGNSA. This CDR3 is 17 amino acids long. This chain's CDR3 is CASTLQPRALNTGELFF. The CDR3 DNA reads TGTGCCAGCACCCTCCAACCGAGGGCGCTGAACACCGGGGAGCTGTTTTTT. The full variable domain, in which reference TRBV7-2 and TRBJ2-2 provide the parts outside the CDR3, is GAGVSQSPSNKVTEKGKDVELRCDPISGHTALYWYRQSLGQGLEFLIYFQGNSAPDKSGLPSDRFSAERTGGSVSTLTIQRTQQEDSAVYLCASTLQPRALNTGELFFGEGSRLTVL.

Of note for this clonotype: A single base separates this from a much larger clone, so it may be a read error. This chain uses TRBV7-2 with TRBJ1-5, with TRBD1 as a possible D gene (5 bases). Germline V lookup: CDR1 SGHTA, CDR2 FQGNSA. CDR3 length equals 14 residues. Trimming left V 8 bases short and J 6 bases short, with 17 bases between. CDR3 DNA sequence: TGTGCCAGCGGCTCCGGACGGGACGGTCAGCCCCAGCATTTT. Translated, it gives CASGSGRDGQPQHF.

This clonotype came up many times. The chain employs TRBV20-1 and TRBJ2-7; D is possibly TRBD2 (5 bases). The CDR3 extends over 15 amino acids. V was shortened by 0 bases and J by 1 base, with 13 bases between the two germline ends. The germline gives CDR1 DFQATT, CDR2 SNEGSKA (reference sequence). DNA for the CDR3: TGCAGTGCTAGAGATTCGGCTGGACTTTCCTACGAGCAGTACTTC. It specifies CSARDSAGLSYEQYF.

This clonotype appeared many times. Here the CDR3 reads CASSQEPGLAYEQYF. The CDR3 DNA is TGTGCCAGCAGCCAAGAACCGGGACTCGCCTACGAGCAGTACTTC. The chain couples TRBV3-1 to TRBJ2-7, with D possibly matching TRBD2 (6 bases). There are 15 residues in the CDR3. Germline loops: CDR1 LGHDT, CDR2 YNNKEL (reference sequence). Trimming cost V 0 bases and J 2 bases, with 11 bases left between them.

This clonotype was counted at least ten times. The V and J genes are TRBV20-1 and TRBJ1-1; 10 nucleotides agree with TRBD1. Germline lookup yields CDR1 DFQATT and CDR2 SNEGSKA (reference sequence). This CDR3 spans 15 amino acids. Trimming took 6 bases from V and 0 from J; bases not matched to a gene: 7. The CDR3 DNA sequence: TGCAGTGCACTCCGGGACAGGGGTATGAACACTGAAGCTTTCTTT. As protein: CSALRDRGMNTEAFF.

This clonotype has ten or more counts. The gene calls are TRBV27 and TRBJ1-5; perhaps TRBD1 as D (6 bases). Trimming removed 4 bases from V and 4 bases from J, with 11 bases in between. Germline lookup yields CDR1 MNHEY and CDR2 SMNVEV (reference sequence). The CDR3 runs to 14 residues. In DNA, the CDR3 is TGTGCCAGCAGTTCTGGACAGCCAAATCAGCCCCAGCATTTT. The encoded protein is CASSSGQPNQPQHF.

This clonotype has a count of ten or more. This chain links TRBV4-3 with TRBJ2-6, with 7 bases matching TRBD1. The V gene end was trimmed by 0 bases and the J gene end by 0 bases; junction bases not matched to a gene: 8. Looked up from germline, CDR1 is LGHNA and CDR2 is YSLEER. The CDR3 is 19 amino acids. CDR3 sequence: CASSQEETGQFSGANVLTF. The CDR3 DNA is TGCGCCAGCAGCCAAGAGGAGACGGGACAGTTCTCTGGGGCCAACGTCCTGACTTTC.

This clonotype was observed a few times. The chain employs TRBV24-1 and TRBJ2-7; D tentatively fits TRBD1 or TRBD2 (5 bases each). Germline CDR1 KGHDR, CDR2 SFDVKD. The CDR3 runs to 11 residues. Trimming pared 9 bases from V and 4 bases from J, leaving 9 bases between. The DNA for the CDR3 is TGTGCCACCTTGAGGGGTTACGAGCAGTACTTC. Translated, it gives CATLRGYEQYF.

There are many counts of this clonotype. The chain has TRBV27 and TRBJ2-7; possible D gene TRBD1, 6 bases. Trimming took 0 bases from V and 4 from J, leaving 10 bases between them. The length of the CDR3 is 14 residues. The germline V gene has CDR1 MNHEY and CDR2 SMNVEV (reference sequence). The CDR3 reads CASSLSQGWYEQYF. Here the CDR3 DNA reads TGTGCCAGCAGTTTATCACAGGGTTGGTACGAGCAGTACTTC.

The V gene is TRBV6-5, the J gene TRBJ1-4; possibly TRBD1 for D (5 bases). The CDR3 consists of 16 residues. Germline CDR1 MNHEY, CDR2 SVGAGI. V was trimmed by 2 bases and J by 7 bases, leaving 17 bases between them. In nucleotides, the CDR3 is TGTGCCAGCAGTTACGCCTGGGCCGCCGGGGGTGAAAAACTGTTTTTT. Its translation is CASSYAWAAGGEKLFF.

This clonotype was recorded at least ten times. The chain links TRBV5-4 to TRBJ2-1; no definite D call. This CDR3 region has 15 residues. Between the trimmed V and J ends, which lost 0 bases and 2 bases, there was a span of 9 bases. Germline CDR1 and CDR2: SGHNT and YYREEE (reference sequence). CDR3 coding DNA: TGTGCCAGCAGCTTGGACCTTGGTGCCTACAATGAGCAGTTCTTC. Protein: CASSLDLGAYNEQFF.

This clonotype was seen repeatedly, ten times or more. The rearrangement uses TRBV6-5 and TRBJ2-7; 14 bases are a match to TRBD2. V was clipped by 6 bases and J by 3 bases; unmatched bases: 4. Germline CDR1 is MNHEY and CDR2 is SVGAGI. The CDR3 is 15 residues long. The CDR3 region has the DNA TGTGCCAGCAGCCGGGGACTAGCGGGAGTCTACGAGCAGTACTTC. Residues: CASSRGLAGVYEQYF.

This clonotype was found many times. This chain uses TRBV2 with TRBJ1-2, with 7 bases that match TRBD1. The junction had 9 bases not matched to a gene; V was cut back by 9 bases and J by 2 bases. The CDR3 runs 14 residues. Germline lookup yields CDR1 SNHLY and CDR2 FYNNEI. The CDR3 bases are TGTGCCAGAACTCTATTGACAGGGAACTATGGCTACACCTTC. As protein: CARTLLTGNYGYTF.

V usage is TRBV25-1 and J usage is TRBJ2-6; D is tentatively TRBD1 or TRBD2 (6 bases each). Germline V gene sequence: CDR1 MGHDK, CDR2 SYGVNS. The CDR3 is 17 residues long. Trimming left V 4 bases short and J 2 bases short, with 15 bases between. DNA for the CDR3: TGTGCCAGCAGTGGAGGACTACAGGGAGCTGGGGCCAACGTCCTGACTTTC. This gives the protein CASSGGLQGAGANVLTF.

This clonotype came up many times. The chain couples TRBV30 to TRBJ1-5; D call uncertain. Trimming pared 5 bases from V and 2 bases from J, leaving 10 bases between. The CDR3 contains 13 residues. Germline V gene sequence: CDR1 GTSNPN, CDR2 SVGIG (reference sequence). The CDR3 loop is CAWGARRNQPQHF. The DNA of the CDR3 is TGTGCCTGGGGTGCCAGGCGCAATCAGCCCCAGCATTTT.

This clonotype was observed at least ten times. This rearrangement joins TRBV5-1 to TRBJ1-1; TRBD1 aligns across 8 bases. Trimming removed 0 bases from V and 2 bases from J; junction bases left unmatched: 3. CDR1 and CDR2 from the germline V gene are SGHRS and YFSETQ. The CDR3 runs to 15 residues. This CDR3 reads CASSLDTGGNTEAFF. The CDR3 nucleotides read TGCGCCAGCAGCTTGGATACAGGGGGTAACACTGAAGCTTTCTTT.

This clonotype was counted many times. The gene calls are TRBV20-1 and TRBJ2-5; TRBD2 matches at 9 bases. Germline V gene lookup returns CDR1 DFQATT and CDR2 SNEGSKA (reference sequence). V was pared by 6 bases and J by 5 bases, with 10 bases of the junction left unmatched. The CDR3 runs to 14 residues. CDR3 DNA: TGCAGTGCAACTCGCGGTAGCGGGGGTGAGACCCAGTACTTC. Encoded protein: CSATRGSGGETQYF.

The rearrangement links TRBV3-1 to TRBJ2-1; 13 bases map to TRBD2. Looked up from germline, CDR1 is LGHDT and CDR2 is YNNKEL (reference sequence). The ends lost 4 bases at V and 9 bases at J; junction bases unmatched: 3. The CDR3 extends over 14 amino acids. The CDR3, as DNA: TGTGCCAGCAGCCTAGGACTAGCGGGAGTTGAGCAGTTCTTC. It specifies CASSLGLAGVEQFF.

This clonotype was detected many times. The genes are TRBV7-2 and TRBJ2-7; 11 bases map to TRBD2. Germline CDR1 SGHTA, CDR2 FQGNSA. Germline trimming cut 5 bases from V and 4 bases from J; bases unmatched to any gene: 7. CDR3 length: 15 residues. CDR3 in amino acids: CASSRTPSGGYEQYF. CDR3 sequence (DNA): TGTGCCAGCAGCAGAACTCCTAGCGGGGGGTACGAGCAGTACTTC.

The table lists this clonotype with many counts. The chain couples TRBV4-2 to TRBJ2-3; 9 nucleotides match TRBD2. This CDR3 has 17 amino acids. J was trimmed by 7 bases and V by 0 bases; bases with no gene match: 11. Per the germline V gene, CDR1 is LGHNA and CDR2 is YNFKEQ. The CDR3 DNA reads as TGTGCCAGCAGCCAAGATCCTGCTAGCGGGGCAATACATACGCAGTATTTT. Translation: CASSQDPASGAIHTQYF.

The table lists this clonotype with many counts. The rearrangement joins TRBV30 to TRBJ1-1; D unresolved. V dropped 2 bases and J dropped 3 bases, with 7 bases sitting between them. CDR1 and CDR2 from the germline V gene are GTSNPN and SVGIG (reference sequence). The CDR3 has 12 residues. In DNA form, the CDR3 reads TGTGCCTGGAGTAACGGACACACTGAAGCTTTCTTT. This gives the protein CAWSNGHTEAFF. The entire variable domain, with the rest obtained from reference TRBV30 and TRBJ1-1, is as follows: SQTIHQWPATLVQPVGSPLSLECTVEGTSNPNLYWYRQAAGRGLQLLFYSVGIGQISSEVPQNLSASRPQDRQFILSSKKLLLSDSGFYLCAWSNGHTEAFFGQGTRLTVV.